A selection of T cell receptor beta chains follows, all from one sample in a study of vaccination and CD4 T cells after COVID-19. The antigens these receptors bind are not known. TCRdb reprocessed the PCR reads via MiXCR and lists one record per CDR3 protein. The sample holds roughly 12,000 distinct CDR3 sequences, roughly 61% seen once. The sample in question was CD4+ T cells from blood, cultured in vitro, obtained before SARS-CoV-2 vaccination. These receptors all come from a human donor who had recovered from COVID-19. Both conserved end residues are part of each CDR3. Each record gives: CDR3 protein, CDR3 DNA, V gene, J gene, D gene, clone size. D genes are given only for firm matches. The size entry is marked missing in some rows and otherwise reads once, few, many or a size class.

CASGSYKGGEQFF,TGTGCTAGTGGTTCTTATAAGGGGGGTGAGCAGTTCTTC,TRBV12-5,TRBJ2-1,.,.
CSARAEIGTGGYEQYF,TGCAGTGCTAGAGCCGAAATCGGGACAGGGGGCTACGAGCAGTACTTC,TRBV20-1,TRBJ2-7,TRBD1,.
CATSDPRQVHNEQFF,TGTGCCACCAGTGACCCCCGACAGGTACACAATGAGCAGTTCTTC,TRBV24-1,TRBJ2-1,.,.
CASSEGGRKSYEQYF,TGTGCCAGCAGTGAAGGAGGGCGAAAATCCTACGAGCAGTACTTC,TRBV2,TRBJ2-7,.,.
CASSYLPGAAGAFF,TGTGCCAGCAGCTACCTCCCGGGGGCGGCTGGAGCTTTCTTT,TRBV7-9,TRBJ1-1,.,.
CAWSVPAGYGYTF,TGTGCCTGGAGTGTCCCGGCGGGCTATGGCTACACCTTC,TRBV30,TRBJ1-2,.,.
CASSLLPGQTWGTQYF,TGTGCCAGCAGCTTATTACCGGGACAGACTTGGGGGACCCAGTACTTC,TRBV11-3,TRBJ2-5,TRBD1,.
CSAAAVNEKLFF,TGCAGTGCCGCGGCCGTTAATGAAAAACTGTTTTTT,TRBV20-1,TRBJ1-4,.,.
CASSQGIAYTF,TGCGCCAGCAGCCAAGGCATTGCCTACACCTTC,TRBV4-1,TRBJ1-2,.,medium-sized
CASSWGFNTEAFF,TGTGCCAGCAGCTGGGGGTTCAACACTGAAGCTTTCTTT,TRBV5-4,TRBJ1-1,.,.
CAWSVRGIRSPLHF,TGTGCCTGGAGTGTAAGGGGAATAAGATCACCCCTCCACTTT,TRBV30,TRBJ1-6,.,few
CSARTGWDEQFF,TGCAGTGCAAGGACAGGGTGGGATGAGCAGTTCTTC,TRBV20-1,TRBJ2-1,TRBD1,.
CATSPGQGFAQPQHF,TGTGCCACCAGTCCGGGACAGGGTTTCGCACAGCCCCAGCATTTT,TRBV24-1,TRBJ1-5,TRBD1,.
CASSPREDRGGKAFF,TGTGCCAGCAGCCCTAGGGAGGACAGGGGCGGTAAAGCTTTCTTT,TRBV7-2,TRBJ1-1,TRBD1,.
CASSFFGQGETQYF,TGTGCCAGCAGCTTCTTCGGACAGGGGGAGACCCAGTACTTC,TRBV7-2,TRBJ2-5,TRBD1,.
CSAGPGLATYEQYF,TGCAGTGCTGGACCGGGACTAGCGACCTACGAGCAGTACTTC,TRBV20-1,TRBJ2-7,TRBD2,few
CASSKRTGWTEAFF,TGTGCCAGCAGTAAGAGGACAGGATGGACTGAAGCTTTCTTT,TRBV6-1,TRBJ1-1,TRBD1,medium-sized
CASSEGFNQPQHF,TGTGCCAGCAGTGAGGGTTTCAATCAGCCCCAGCATTTT,TRBV6-4,TRBJ1-5,.,.
CASSLQGSVSGYTF,TGTGCCAGCAGCCTTCAGGGGTCTGTAAGCGGCTACACCTTC,TRBV7-2,TRBJ1-2,.,few
CASSLFLTQTDDSRSSNQPQHF,TGTGCCAGCAGTCTCTTCCTCACCCAAACGGACGACTCACGATCTAGCAATCAGCCCCAGCATTTT,TRBV27,TRBJ1-5,.,.
CASSEPPGSQYF,TGTGCCAGCAGTGAACCCCCGGGGTCCCAGTACTTC,TRBV2,TRBJ2-5,.,.
CASSYSRAAGTEAFF,TGTGCCAGCAGTTACTCGAGAGCAGCTGGCACTGAAGCTTTCTTT,TRBV6-5,TRBJ1-1,.,few